Listed below are T cell receptor beta chains from one sample, sequenced in a study of T cell changes during pregnancy in multiple sclerosis. Sequencing used immunoSEQ multiplex PCR; TCRdb keeps in-frame clones, though not all of them. The sample yields fewer than 90,000 clones, under 95% seen once. The starting material was peripheral blood, obtained in the second trimester of pregnancy. These receptors all stem from a female donor with multiple sclerosis, enrolled in a pregnancy study. Both conserved end residues are trimmed from each CDR3. A clone size is listed for some rows: how often the clone was seen (once, few, many), or a class if it is expanded.

abundance: -; v_gene: TRBV6-5; j_gene: TRBJ2-7; CDR3aa: ASRRDNYEQY
abundance: -; v_gene: TRBV6-6; j_gene: TRBJ2-1; CDR3aa: ASTLGLAGGHNEQF
abundance: -; v_gene: TRBV6-5; j_gene: TRBJ2-7; CDR3aa: ASSPRVRNEQY
abundance: -; v_gene: TRBV7-8; j_gene: TRBJ2-5; CDR3aa: ASSLTLLETQY
abundance: -; v_gene: TRBV4-3; j_gene: TRBJ1-2; CDR3aa: ASSQDMGRYYGYT
abundance: -; v_gene: TRBV27; j_gene: TRBJ1-5; CDR3aa: ASSPQGPSNQPQH
abundance: -; v_gene: TRBV5-1; j_gene: TRBJ1-1; CDR3aa: ASSLGQGGTEAF
abundance: -; v_gene: TRBV5-5; j_gene: TRBJ1-2; CDR3aa: ASSPPGNYGYT
abundance: -; v_gene: TRBV18; j_gene: TRBJ1-6; CDR3aa: ASSTTGWGSPLH
abundance: -; v_gene: TRBV5-4; j_gene: TRBJ2-7; CDR3aa: ASSLIGTGGYEQY
abundance: -; v_gene: TRBV5-4; j_gene: TRBJ2-7; CDR3aa: ASSTRRGSYEQY
abundance: -; v_gene: TRBV7-3; j_gene: TRBJ1-3; CDR3aa: ASSPAGGRGSGNTIY
abundance: -; v_gene: TRBV19; j_gene: TRBJ1-5; CDR3aa: ASSNPQGGYSNQPQH
abundance: -; v_gene: TRBV6-1; j_gene: TRBJ1-5; CDR3aa: ASSEARGNQPQH
abundance: -; v_gene: TRBV7-9; j_gene: TRBJ2-7; CDR3aa: ASSSTQGIPYEQY
abundance: -; v_gene: TRBV5-1; j_gene: TRBJ2-7; CDR3aa: ASSQGSYEQY
abundance: -; v_gene: TRBV27; j_gene: TRBJ1-6; CDR3aa: ASSLSEGEGYNSPLH
abundance: -; v_gene: TRBV5-1; j_gene: TRBJ2-5; CDR3aa: ASSLTGLQETQY
abundance: -; v_gene: TRBV9; j_gene: TRBJ2-7; CDR3aa: ASSEGGGQGAYEQY
abundance: -; v_gene: TRBV4-1; j_gene: TRBJ2-3; CDR3aa: ASSHDRGSGYRTDTQY
abundance: -; v_gene: TRBV7-9; j_gene: TRBJ1-5; CDR3aa: ASSFGRGGPAQPQH
abundance: -; v_gene: TRBV30; j_gene: TRBJ1-1; CDR3aa: AWSRGGNTEAF
abundance: -; v_gene: TRBV7-2; j_gene: TRBJ2-7; CDR3aa: ASSLDRGTYEQY
abundance: few; v_gene: TRBV19; j_gene: TRBJ1-2; CDR3aa: ASSIAEGYT
abundance: -; v_gene: TRBV12-5; j_gene: TRBJ2-7; CDR3aa: ASGALAGTAYEQY
abundance: -; v_gene: TRBV18; j_gene: TRBJ1-5; CDR3aa: ASSQTSGILGNQPQH
abundance: few; v_gene: TRBV19; j_gene: TRBJ1-1; CDR3aa: ASRWGVNTEAF
abundance: -; v_gene: TRBV10-3; j_gene: TRBJ2-3; CDR3aa: AIRTESTDTQY
abundance: -; v_gene: TRBV11-2; j_gene: TRBJ2-3; CDR3aa: ASRVTGGTDTQY
abundance: -; v_gene: TRBV11-3; j_gene: TRBJ2-6; CDR3aa: ASSSTGSGANVLT
abundance: -; v_gene: TRBV7-9; j_gene: TRBJ1-3; CDR3aa: ASSFRGGNTIY
abundance: -; v_gene: TRBV7-8; j_gene: TRBJ1-5; CDR3aa: ASGTLPWGQKSNQPQH
abundance: once; v_gene: TRBV27; j_gene: TRBJ2-5; CDR3aa: ASSDSGGTQY
abundance: -; v_gene: TRBV9; j_gene: TRBJ2-2; CDR3aa: ASSVLGNTGELF
abundance: -; v_gene: TRBV7-3; j_gene: TRBJ2-3; CDR3aa: ASSLAGYTDTQY
abundance: -; v_gene: TRBV19; j_gene: TRBJ2-2; CDR3aa: ASSFRPRTGGVRGAGELF
abundance: -; v_gene: TRBV7-9; j_gene: TRBJ1-1; CDR3aa: ASSSTGAENTEAF
abundance: -; v_gene: TRBV27; j_gene: TRBJ2-3; CDR3aa: ASSLSGGSTDTQY
abundance: once; v_gene: TRBV6-5; j_gene: TRBJ2-5; CDR3aa: ASSGNGVGETQY
abundance: -; v_gene: TRBV23-1; j_gene: TRBJ1-1; CDR3aa: ASSQEGQGGTEAF
abundance: -; v_gene: TRBV7-3; j_gene: TRBJ2-5; CDR3aa: ASSFGTGGADRETQY
abundance: -; v_gene: TRBV10-3; j_gene: TRBJ1-4; CDR3aa: AISRLLRREKLF
abundance: -; v_gene: TRBV9; j_gene: TRBJ2-1; CDR3aa: ASSVFTGGSYEQF